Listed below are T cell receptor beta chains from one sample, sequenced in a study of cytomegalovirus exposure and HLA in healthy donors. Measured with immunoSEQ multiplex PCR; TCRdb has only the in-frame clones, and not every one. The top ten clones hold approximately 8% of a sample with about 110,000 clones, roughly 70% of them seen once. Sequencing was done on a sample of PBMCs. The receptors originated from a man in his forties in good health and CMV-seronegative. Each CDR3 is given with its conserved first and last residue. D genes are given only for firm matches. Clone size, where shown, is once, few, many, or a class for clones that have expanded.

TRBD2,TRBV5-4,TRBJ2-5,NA,TGTGCCAGCAGCCCCTCGGCTCTAGCGGTCGAGACCCAGTACTTC,CASSPSALAVETQYF
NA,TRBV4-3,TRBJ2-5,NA,TGCGCCAGCAGCCAAGATCGGGGGTCGGAGACCCAGTACTTC,CASSQDRGSETQYF
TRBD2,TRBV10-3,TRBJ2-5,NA,TGTGCCATCAGTGTGGGCGGGGGGGAGCCCCAGTACTTC,CAISVGGGEPQYF
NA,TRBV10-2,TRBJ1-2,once,TGCGCCAGCAGTGAGTCCGGTCGGTCCTATGGCTACACCTTC,CASSESGRSYGYTF
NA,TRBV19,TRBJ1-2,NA,TGTGCCAGTAGTCCAGCGGACTATGGCTACACCTTC,CASSPADYGYTF
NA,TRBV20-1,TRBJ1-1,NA,TGCAGTGCTAGACCGGGGTCTCTAGCTTTCTTT,CSARPGSLAFF
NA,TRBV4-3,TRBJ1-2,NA,TGCGCCAGCAGCCAGTTCAGGGCGCTCACCTATGGCTACACCTTC,CASSQFRALTYGYTF
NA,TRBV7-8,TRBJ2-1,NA,TGTGCCAGCAGCTTATACAGGGACACCATCGATGAGCAGTTCTTC,CASSLYRDTIDEQFF
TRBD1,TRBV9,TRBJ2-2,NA,TGTGCCAGCAGCGTAGAATGGGCAGGGGGTTCCTCTGGGGAGCTGTTTTTT,CASSVEWAGGSSGELFF
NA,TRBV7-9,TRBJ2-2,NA,TGTGCCAGCAGCCCCAACCCGGACTACTCGAACACCGGGGAGCTGTTTTTT,CASSPNPDYSNTGELFF
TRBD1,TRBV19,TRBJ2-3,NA,TGTGCCAGTAGTATTATGGGGACAGGGATGCCAGATACGCAGTATTTT,CASSIMGTGMPDTQYF
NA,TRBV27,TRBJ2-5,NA,TGTGCCAGCAGTCCTCTTACGACTAGGCAACAAGAGACCCAGTACTTC,CASSPLTTRQQETQYF
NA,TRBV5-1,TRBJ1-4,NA,TGCGCCAGCAGACTCAATGAAAAACTGTTTTTT,CASRLNEKLFF
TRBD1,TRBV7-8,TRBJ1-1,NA,TGTGCCAGCAGCCCGAGACAGGGCAACACTGAAGCTTTCTTT,CASSPRQGNTEAFF
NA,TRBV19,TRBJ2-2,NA,TGTGCCAGTAACGAACTCCGCGGGGCCGGGGAGCTGTTTTTT,CASNELRGAGELFF
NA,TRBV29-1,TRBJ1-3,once,TGCAGCGTTGAAGAACCCTACTCTGGAAACACCATATATTTT,CSVEEPYSGNTIYF
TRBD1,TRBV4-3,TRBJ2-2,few,TGCGCCAGCAGCCAAGACCGGGCGGACAGGGGGCGTCCCGGGGAGCTGTTTTTT,CASSQDRADRGRPGELFF
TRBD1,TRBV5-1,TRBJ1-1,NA,TGCGCCAGCAAACCGAACAGGGGTATGAACACTGAAGCTTTCTTT,CASKPNRGMNTEAFF
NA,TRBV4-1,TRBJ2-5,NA,TGCGCCAGCAGCACCCGGCCGGGGGTGGGAGAGACCCAGTACTTC,CASSTRPGVGETQYF
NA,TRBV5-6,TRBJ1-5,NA,TGTGCCAGCAGCCATACGGAACCCAGCGGCCGCAATCAGCCCCAGCATTTT,CASSHTEPSGRNQPQHF
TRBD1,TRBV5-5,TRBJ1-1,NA,TGTGCCAGCAGCTATGACCGGGACAGGGGGAACACTGAAGCTTTCTTT,CASSYDRDRGNTEAFF
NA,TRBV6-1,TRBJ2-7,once,TGTGCCAGCACCCAGGGGCATACCTACGAGCAGTACTTC,CASTQGHTYEQYF
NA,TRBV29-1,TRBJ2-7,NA,TGCAGCGTTGGACAGGCTACCTACGAGCAGTACTTC,CSVGQATYEQYF
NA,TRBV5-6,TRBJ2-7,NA,TGTGCCAGCAGCTCCTCCCATATGGGGCGCGAGCAGTACTTC,CASSSSHMGREQYF
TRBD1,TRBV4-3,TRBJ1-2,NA,TGCGCCAGCAGCCCAAGTCGTATAGGACAGGGACACTATGGCTACACCTTC,CASSPSRIGQGHYGYTF
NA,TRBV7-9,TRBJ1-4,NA,TGTGCCAGCAGCCCCCCCAGCGCAACTAATGAAAAACTGTTTTTT,CASSPPSATNEKLFF
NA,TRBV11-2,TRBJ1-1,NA,TGTGCCAGCAGTAGAATCGCCAGGGGGAACACTGAAGCTTTCTTT,CASSRIARGNTEAFF
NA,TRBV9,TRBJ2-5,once,TGTGCCAGCAGCGTAGGGCGGGGCCAAGAGACCCAGTACTTC,CASSVGRGQETQYF
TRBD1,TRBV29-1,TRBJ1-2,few,TGCAGCGCTGGGGAGGGACAGGGGAATGGCTACACCTTC,CSAGEGQGNGYTF
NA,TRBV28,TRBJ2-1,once,TGTGCCAGCAGTTTAGGAGGGGTAGAGCAGTTCTTC,CASSLGGVEQFF
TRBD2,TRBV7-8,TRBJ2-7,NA,TGTGCCAGCCGGGCGGAGCGGGGCCCCTACGAGCAGTACTTC,CASRAERGPYEQYF
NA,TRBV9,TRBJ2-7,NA,TGTGCCAGCAGCGTGGGGACAGGGAGCGGGGGCTACGAGCAGTACTTC,CASSVGTGSGGYEQYF
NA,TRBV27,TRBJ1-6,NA,TGTGCCAGCAGAATCAGGGAATACCCTTCTTCACCCCTCCACTTT,CASRIREYPSSPLHF
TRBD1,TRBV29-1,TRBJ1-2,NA,TGCAGCGTTGAAGGGGACAGGAGTAACTATGGCTACACCTTC,CSVEGDRSNYGYTF
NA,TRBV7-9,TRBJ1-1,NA,TGTTCCAGCAGCGAACAGGGTTTGGGGGGGACTGAAGCTTTCTTT,CSSSEQGLGGTEAFF
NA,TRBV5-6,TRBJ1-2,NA,TGTGCCAGCAGCTTGTGGGCAGGGGACCGTGGCTACACCTTC,CASSLWAGDRGYTF
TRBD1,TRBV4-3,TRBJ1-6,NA,TGCGCCAGCAGCCAACGCCCGGGACAGGGTTATTTGCCCCTCCACTTT,CASSQRPGQGYLPLHF
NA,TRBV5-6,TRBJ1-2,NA,TGTGCCAGCAGCACAACAGGGTTTGCCTACACCTTC,CASSTTGFAYTF
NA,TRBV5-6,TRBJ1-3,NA,TGTGCCAGCAGCTTGGTCGGGGGGGCTCGAAACACCATATATTTT,CASSLVGGARNTIYF
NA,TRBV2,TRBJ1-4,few,TGTGCCAGCACCTTCAGCGGGGGCAGAATAGGCGAAAAACTGTTTTTT,CASTFSGGRIGEKLFF
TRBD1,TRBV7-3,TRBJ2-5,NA,TGTGCCAGCAGCCCGTTCCCTAGACAGGGGAAGCAAGAGACCCAGTACTTC,CASSPFPRQGKQETQYF
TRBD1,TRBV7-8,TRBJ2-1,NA,TGTGCCAGCAGCCGTCTGGGGACAGGGCGCGACAATGAGCAGTTCTTC,CASSRLGTGRDNEQFF
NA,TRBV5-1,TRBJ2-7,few,TGCGCCAGCAGCTTAAGTGATCAGGGTGCCCAGTACTTC,CASSLSDQGAQYF
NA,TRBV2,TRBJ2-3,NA,TGTGCCAGCAGTCGACAGACTAGCACAGATACGCAGTATTTT,CASSRQTSTDTQYF
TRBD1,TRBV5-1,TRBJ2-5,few,TGCGCCAGCAGCTTTGGGAACAGGGGCGAGACCCAGTACTTC,CASSFGNRGETQYF
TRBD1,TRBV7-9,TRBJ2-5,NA,TGTGCCAGCAGCTCAACGGACAGGGTCATTGTTAAAGAGACCCAGTACTTC,CASSSTDRVIVKETQYF
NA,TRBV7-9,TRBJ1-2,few,TGTGCCAGCAGCTTAGCGAGCGGGGCCAACTATGGCTACACCTTC,CASSLASGANYGYTF
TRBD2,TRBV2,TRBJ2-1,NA,TGTGCCAGCTGTCCGCGGGACTACTCCGGCAATGAGCAGTTCTTC,CASCPRDYSGNEQFF
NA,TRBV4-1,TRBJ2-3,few,TGCGCCAGCAGCCAAGAGAGAGGGCCGCTGGTGGATACGCAGTATTTT,CASSQERGPLVDTQYF
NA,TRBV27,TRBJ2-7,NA,TGTGCCAGCAGTTTCCCGACAGGATTCTACGAGCAGTACTTC,CASSFPTGFYEQYF
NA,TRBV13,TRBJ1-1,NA,TGTGCCAGCAGCGCCGGACAGTTCCTGAACACTGAAGCTTTCTTT,CASSAGQFLNTEAFF
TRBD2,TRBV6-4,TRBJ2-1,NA,TGTGCCAGCAGGGATCGGGGGGATGGGTACAATGAGCAGTTCTTC,CASRDRGDGYNEQFF
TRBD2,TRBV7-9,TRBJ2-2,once,TGTGCCACCAAGACTAGCGAAAGCACCGGGGAGCTGTTTTTT,CATKTSESTGELFF
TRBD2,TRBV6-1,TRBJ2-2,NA,TGTGCCAGCAGTGATAGCGGACTAGCGGGGGGGGAATTCACCGGGGAGCTGTTTTTT,CASSDSGLAGGEFTGELFF
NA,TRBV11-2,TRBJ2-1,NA,TGTGCCAGCAGCTCCCCGGTCGGACGGGGGACCTTATACAATGAGCAGTTCTTC,CASSSPVGRGTLYNEQFF
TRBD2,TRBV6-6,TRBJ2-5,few,TGTGCCAGCAGTTACCCCGTACTAGCGGGACAAGAGACCCAGTACTTC,CASSYPVLAGQETQYF
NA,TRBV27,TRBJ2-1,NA,TGTGCCAGCAAGACAGGTGGAAATGAGCAGTTCTTC,CASKTGGNEQFF
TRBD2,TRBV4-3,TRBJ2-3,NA,TGCGCCAGCAGCCAAGATCACGGGCGGGGGGCTATAGATACGCAGTATTTT,CASSQDHGRGAIDTQYF